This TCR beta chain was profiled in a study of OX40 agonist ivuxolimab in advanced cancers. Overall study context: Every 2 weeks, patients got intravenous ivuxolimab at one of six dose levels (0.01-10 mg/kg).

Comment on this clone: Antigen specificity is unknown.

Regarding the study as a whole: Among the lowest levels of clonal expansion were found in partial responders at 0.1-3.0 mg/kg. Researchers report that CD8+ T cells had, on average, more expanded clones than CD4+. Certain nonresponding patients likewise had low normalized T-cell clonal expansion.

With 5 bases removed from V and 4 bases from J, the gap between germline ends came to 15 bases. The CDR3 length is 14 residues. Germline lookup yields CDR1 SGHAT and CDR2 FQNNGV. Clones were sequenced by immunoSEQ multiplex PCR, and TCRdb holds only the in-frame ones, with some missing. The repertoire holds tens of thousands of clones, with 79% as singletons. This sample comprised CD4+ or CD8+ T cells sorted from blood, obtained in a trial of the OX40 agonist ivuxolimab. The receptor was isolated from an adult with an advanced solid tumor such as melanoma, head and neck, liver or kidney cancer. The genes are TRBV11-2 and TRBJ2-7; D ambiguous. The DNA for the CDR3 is TGTGCCAGCAGCCTAGGAAGGATTCTTTACGAGCAGTACTTC. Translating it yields CASSLGRILYEQYF.